This T cell receptor beta chain was retrieved from a study of human T cells and chemical hapten exposure (dated by TCRdb to 2020 to 2022). Regarding the complete study: For sensitization, 2% DPC in acetone was applied to a roughly 2 cm by roughly 2 cm area of upper inner arm skin. Throughout the study period of 20 to 30 weeks, patients also received therapeutic DPC doses to the scalp every week. The study tracked peripheral blood TCR repertoire changes in vivo during primary and secondary sensitization to the hapten diphenylcyclopropenone (DPC) in alopecia patients. Blood samples were taken from patients before sensitization (week 0) and at 2, 6 and about 24 weeks after DPC sensitization. Most of the patients in the cohort were female, and the cohort covered alopecia areata with under or over 50% scalp involvement, alopecia totalis and alopecia universalis. Under 30 alopecia patients gave blood for TCR sequencing at one to four time points (pre-sensitization, 2, 6 and 24 weeks). The libraries were sequenced as a pool, and the TCR yield per sample differed mostly because of small variations in library volumes within the pool. Patch testing was done on the upper back using Finn chambers containing 0.01% DPC, and results were scored after 6 days according to International Contact Dermatitis Research Group standards.

The junction shows trimming of 5 bases on V and 11 bases on J, plus 14 bases between the germline ends. The germline V gene encodes CDR1 SGHRS and CDR2 YFSETQ. The CDR3 sequence holds 13 residues, the cysteine and phenylalanine included. Only the CDR3 portion is preserved as DNA: 39 bases, with reading frame beginning at the first base. The time point label of this sample denotes: pre-sensitization, week 0. Interpreted using the paper, the treatment or condition label stands for: therapeutic diphenylcyclopropenone sensitization with weekly scalp DPC. At every patch-test visit, the blood draw took place before the patch test was put on. Eligible patients were aged 18 to 70, diagnosed with alopecia, deemed suitable for DPC therapy, and excluded if pregnant. Total RNA was extracted from unfractionated whole blood that had been collected in Tempus Blood RNA tubes. The library was produced with RACE. The sequencing machine was a NextSeq 500. During library preparation, unique molecular identifiers were attached to individual cDNA molecules so that TCRs could be counted in a quantitative, reproducible way. From each blood RNA sample, both TCR alpha and TCR beta chains were sequenced. As for the authors' bioinformatics: The median number of TCRs per sample was 95,638, ranging from roughly 20,000 to 690,600. The Decombinator software suite was used to annotate V, J and CDR3 in the TCR reads. For the PS versus PT1 abundance plots, all samples were subsampled to the same number of TCRs (28,000). Expanded TCRs were defined as absent before sensitization and observed at least eight times at the 2-week time point. Using fastp at Q25 and MiXCR, TCRdb reprocessed the public reads and kept productive beta chains. Entries are consolidated by CDR3 protein sequence, retaining the most common genes and DNA. It is TCRdb's table, rather than the study itself, that gives the V and J calls and clone size. In this sample the table shows a few hundred thousand distinct CDR3 sequences, approximately 8% of which occur a single time. The ten most abundant clones make up less than 1.5% of the sample.

This clonotype was counted only a few times. Its binding antigen is unknown. Per-base quality was not reported, and no clone a single base away is much larger than it. Points the paper makes about the study in general: Expanded TCRs formed significantly more large CDR3 similarity clusters than pre-sensitization or healthy control sets, consistent with antigen-driven responses. Because every patient had alopecia, a presumed autoimmune disease, the patients' immune response might differ from that of healthy individuals. A positive correlation was found between the number of PT1 expanded TCRs and patch test score, with significance reached at thresholds 8, 16 and 32 but not 4. After repeated subsampling, the strength of the expansion versus patch-test correlation and the threshold at which it became significant changed. No change with DPC sensitization was found in the number of TCRs above 1 in 1000 frequency, and no evidence of global repertoire structure alterations was found.

This receptor was obtained from a man aged 18 to 30 with alopecia areata. Some clones in this sample may be carry-over from other donors' samples. The sequence links TRBV5-1 to TRBJ1-6; the D gene is perhaps TRBD1, from 5 matching bases. The source material was whole blood, sampled in connection with sensitization to the hapten diphenylcyclopropenone (DPC). The CDR3 region: CASSGGDQPPLHF. The DNA sequence is given as TGCGCCAGCAGTGGAGGGGATCAGCCACCCCTCCACTTT.